The next 16 T cell receptor beta chains were all read from a single sample in a study of Graves' ophthalmopathy and Graves' hyperthyroidism. Amplification of TCR beta CDR3 regions used RNA transcripts. An opening RT-PCR round employed HTBI primers and preceded a second-round multiplex PCR. TCRdb called the multiplex PCR reads again in MiXCR, with one record for every CDR3 protein. The sample lists about 590,000 distinct CDR3 sequences, approximately 35% seen once, with about 4.2% in the top ten. Specimen: peripheral blood or thyroid tissue (not recorded which). Receptors were obtained from an adult man with Graves' hyperthyroidism.

The rearrangement joins TRBV24-1 to TRBJ2-4, with D possibly matching TRBD1 (6 bases). Germline V CDR1 and CDR2: KGHDR, SFDVKD. There are 15 residues in the CDR3. The V and J ends lost 5 bases and 0 bases respectively, with 10 bases between them. The CDR3 reads CATSASGEAKNIQYF. CDR3 coding DNA: TGTGCCACCAGTGCGTCAGGGGAAGCCAAAAACATTCAGTACTTC.

This clonotype was seen at least ten times. V and J are TRBV6-6 and TRBJ1-2; D is perhaps TRBD1 (5 bases). V was clipped by 5 bases and J by 4 bases, with 11 bases between them. The germline CDR1 and CDR2 sequences are MNHNY and SVGAGI (reference sequence). The CDR3 consists of 13 residues. CDR3 DNA sequence: TGTGCCAGCAGTGATGGGACGGTCTATGGCTACACCTTC. This sequence encodes CASSDGTVYGYTF.

Comments on this clonotype: This may be a read error: a much more frequent sequence differs by one nucleotide. The chain carries TRBV12-3 or TRBV12-4 and TRBJ1-2, with D tentatively TRBD1 (5 bases). The CDR3 runs 14 residues. Trimming shortened V by 6 bases and J by 6 bases, and 17 bases separated the two germline ends. CDR3 sequence: CASSPAEGIDGYTF. CDR3 nucleotide sequence: TGTGCCAGCAGCCCCGCGGAGGGGATTGATGGCTACACCTTC.

This clonotype was recorded at least ten times. This chain connects TRBV19 to TRBJ2-5; 12 bases are a match to TRBD2. The CDR3 is 15 residues long. V dropped 5 bases and J dropped 5; count of bases not matched to a gene: 6. Germline V gives CDR1 LNHDA, CDR2 SQIVND (reference sequence). This CDR3 reads CASSPGLAGRETQYF. The CDR3 bases are TGTGCCAGTAGTCCCGGACTAGCGGGGCGGGAGACCCAGTACTTC.

This clonotype has only a few counts. The genes are TRBV6-4 and TRBJ1-2; no definite D call. CDR1 MRHNA and CDR2 SNTAGT come from the germline V gene. Trimming removed 7 bases at V and 0 bases at J, with 18 bases between. This CDR3 comprises 16 residues. The CDR3 DNA reads as TGTGCCAGCACCACCGAAGGCGCCCCTTCTAACTATGGCTACACCTTC. Its translation is CASTTEGAPSNYGYTF.

The CDR3 here is CASSFAGDVYEQYF. The CDR3 nucleotides are TGTGCCAGCAGTTTCGCAGGGGACGTCTACGAGCAGTACTTC. The V and J genes are TRBV12-3 or TRBV12-4 and TRBJ2-7; perhaps TRBD1 as D (6 bases). This CDR3 is 14 amino acids long. The V gene lost 3 bases and the J gene lost 3 bases, with 12 bases spanning the gap.

This clonotype has ten or more counts. The J gene is TRBJ2-6, the V gene TRBV5-1; 8 positions match TRBD1. This CDR3 is built from 16 residues. Germline lookup yields CDR1 SGHRS and CDR2 YFSETQ. V lost 4 bases, J lost 2 bases, and 5 bases stayed unmatched. CDR3 loop: CASSRAGGPGANVLTF. CDR3 in DNA: TGCGCCAGCAGCCGAGCAGGGGGCCCTGGGGCCAACGTCCTGACTTTC.

Many counts were recorded for this clonotype. This rearrangement joins TRBV2 to TRBJ2-7, with D possibly being TRBD2 (5 bases). The CDR3 runs 12 residues. Germline CDR1 is SNHLY and CDR2 is FYNNEI. The germline V and J ends were trimmed by 4 bases and 5 bases, with 9 bases remaining between them. The CDR3 reads CASSVSGNEQYF. The CDR3 bases are TGTGCCAGCAGTGTGTCCGGGAACGAGCAGTACTTC.

This clonotype was picked up many times. The CDR3 bases are TGCGCCAGCAGCTCGACAGGGTCTAATGAAAAACTGTTTTTT. Translating it yields CASSSTGSNEKLFF. This rearrangement joins TRBV5-1 to TRBJ1-4, with 7 nucleotides matching TRBD1. V shed 3 bases, J shed 3 bases, and the junction held 2 bases outside the gene matches. The CDR3 runs to 14 residues. Germline-derived CDR1 and CDR2 are SGHRS and YFSETQ.

The V call is TRBV4-1, the J call TRBJ2-5; 7 nucleotides line up with TRBD1. CDR1 is MGHRA and CDR2 is YSYEKL in the germline V gene. Trimming took 4 bases from V and 5 from J; bases not matched to a gene: 7. The CDR3 sequence is 14 residues long. DNA of the CDR3: TGCGCCAGCAGCCCGCCGGACAGGATGGAGACCCAGTACTTC. It translates to CASSPPDRMETQYF.

The rearrangement links TRBV9 to TRBJ1-2; 7 positions agree with TRBD1. The V segment lost 4 bases and the J segment 5 bases; nucleotides outside the gene matches: 14. The germline V gene encodes CDR1 SGDLS and CDR2 YYNGEE. The CDR3 consists of 16 residues. CDR3 nucleotide sequence: TGTGCCAGCAGCCCCGTAGTAGCAGGGGGAGGTTATGGCTACACCTTC. This sequence encodes CASSPVVAGGGYGYTF. Supplemented by reference TRBV9 and TRBJ1-2, the full variable domain reads DSGVTQTPKHLITATGQRVTLRCSPRSGDLSVYWYQQSLDQGLQFLIQYYNGEERAKGNILERFSAQQFPDLHSELNLSSLELGDSALYFCASSPVVAGGGYGYTFGSGTRLTVV.

This clonotype was seen only a few times. The chain recombines TRBV10-3 with TRBJ2-7; possible D gene TRBD1, 6 bases. Trimming took off 10 bases at V and 5 bases at J, with 24 bases between the two ends. Germline-derived CDR1 and CDR2 are ENHRY and SYGVKD. The CDR3 totals 15 residues. As DNA, the CDR3 is TGTGCCAGCAGAGGGACCGGGACACACCTAAACGAGCAGTACTTC. This codes for CASRGTGTHLNEQYF.

In its sample, this clonotype was seen many times. The chain recombines TRBV20-1 with TRBJ1-6; D may be TRBD1 (5 bases). The V end lost 3 bases, the J end lost 7 bases, and 10 bases lay between the germline ends. CDR1 and CDR2 from the germline V gene are DFQATT and SNEGSKA (reference sequence). The CDR3 has 13 amino acids. In DNA, the CDR3 is TGCAGTGCTAGGCGCGGGGACAATTCACCCCTCCACTTT. This sequence encodes CSARRGDNSPLHF.

The chain has TRBV6-2 or TRBV6-3 and TRBJ2-2; a possible D gene is TRBD2 (5 bases). The germline CDR1 and CDR2 sequences are MNHEY and SVGEGT. The CDR3 is made up of 14 amino acids. With 6 bases removed from V and 4 bases from J, the gap between germline ends came to 12 bases. The CDR3 nucleotides read TGTGCCAGCAGCCCGGTCGGGATCACCGGGGAGCTGTTTTTT. Amino acids: CASSPVGITGELFF.

This rearrangement joins TRBV10-3 to TRBJ2-2; 7 bases line up with TRBD1. Germline CDR1 ENHRY, CDR2 SYGVKD. The CDR3 totals 15 residues. V was pared by 4 bases and J by 1 base, with 3 bases of the junction left unmatched. CDR3 bases: TGTGCCATCAGTGGTCGGACAGGGAACACCGGGGAGCTGTTTTTT. It translates to CAISGRTGNTGELFF.

The table lists this clonotype with many counts. This rearrangement joins TRBV7-8 to TRBJ1-5; possibly TRBD1 for D (5 bases). Trimming removed 5 bases from V and 0 bases from J, with 17 bases in between. This CDR3 is built from 17 residues. Germline CDR1 is SGHVS and CDR2 is FQNEAQ. The CDR3 spells CASSLLRWGNSNQPQHF. DNA of the CDR3: TGTGCCAGCAGCCTCCTACGGTGGGGGAATAGCAATCAGCCCCAGCATTTT.